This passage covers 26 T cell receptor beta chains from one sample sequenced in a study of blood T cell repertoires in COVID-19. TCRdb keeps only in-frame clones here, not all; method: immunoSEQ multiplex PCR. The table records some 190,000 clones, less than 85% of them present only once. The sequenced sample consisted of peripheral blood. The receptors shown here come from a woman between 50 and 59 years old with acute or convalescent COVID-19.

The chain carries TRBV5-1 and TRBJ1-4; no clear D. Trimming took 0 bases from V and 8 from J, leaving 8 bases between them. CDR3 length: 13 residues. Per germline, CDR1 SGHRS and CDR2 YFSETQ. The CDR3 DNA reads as TGCGCCAGCAGCTTGGCCCTCGGGGAAAAACTGTTTTTT. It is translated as CASSLALGEKLFF.

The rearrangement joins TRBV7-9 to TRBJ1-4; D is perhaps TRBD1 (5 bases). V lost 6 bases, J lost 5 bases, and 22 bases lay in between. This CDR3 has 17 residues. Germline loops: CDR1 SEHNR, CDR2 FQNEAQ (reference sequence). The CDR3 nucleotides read TGTGCCAGCAGATTATCGCAGGGCTCCCCTTTCAATGAAAAACTGTTTTTT. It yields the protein CASRLSQGSPFNEKLFF. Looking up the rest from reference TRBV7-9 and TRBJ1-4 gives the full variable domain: DTGVSQNPRHKITKRGQNVTFRCDPISEHNRLYWYRQTLGQGPEFLTYFQNEAQLEKSRLLSDRFSAERPKGSFSTLEIQRTEQGDSAMYLCASRLSQGSPFNEKLFFGSGTQLSVL.

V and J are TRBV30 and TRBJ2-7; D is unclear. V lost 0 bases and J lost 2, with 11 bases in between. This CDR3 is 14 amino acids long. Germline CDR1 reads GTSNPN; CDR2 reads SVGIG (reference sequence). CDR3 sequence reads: CAWSVRLVAYEQYF. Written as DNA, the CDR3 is TGTGCCTGGAGTGTACGTCTGGTAGCCTACGAGCAGTACTTC.

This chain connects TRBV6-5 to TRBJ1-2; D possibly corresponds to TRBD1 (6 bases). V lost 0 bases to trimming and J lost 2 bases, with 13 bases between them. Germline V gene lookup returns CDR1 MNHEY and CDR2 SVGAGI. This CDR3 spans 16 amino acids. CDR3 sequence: CASSYSRDTENYGYTF. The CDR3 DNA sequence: TGTGCCAGCAGTTACTCCCGGGACACCGAAAACTATGGCTACACCTTC.

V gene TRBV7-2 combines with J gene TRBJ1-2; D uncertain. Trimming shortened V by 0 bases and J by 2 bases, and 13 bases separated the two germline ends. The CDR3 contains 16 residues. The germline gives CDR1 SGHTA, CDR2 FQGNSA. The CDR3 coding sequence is TGTGCCAGCAGCTTAGCCTTTTGGACTGACAACTATGGCTACACCTTC. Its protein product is CASSLAFWTDNYGYTF.

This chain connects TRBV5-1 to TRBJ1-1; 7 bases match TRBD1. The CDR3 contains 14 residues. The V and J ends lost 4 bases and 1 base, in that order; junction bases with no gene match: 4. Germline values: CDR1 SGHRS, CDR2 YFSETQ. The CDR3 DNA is TGCGCCAGCAGCCTGGGACAGTCGAACACTGAAGCTTTCTTT. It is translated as CASSLGQSNTEAFF.

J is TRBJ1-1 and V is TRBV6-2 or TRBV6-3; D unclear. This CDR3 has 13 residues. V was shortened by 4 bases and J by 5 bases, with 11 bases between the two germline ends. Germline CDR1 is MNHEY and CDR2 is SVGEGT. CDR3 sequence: CASSSLGVTEAFF. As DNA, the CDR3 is TGTGCCAGCAGTTCCCTCGGGGTGACTGAAGCTTTCTTT.

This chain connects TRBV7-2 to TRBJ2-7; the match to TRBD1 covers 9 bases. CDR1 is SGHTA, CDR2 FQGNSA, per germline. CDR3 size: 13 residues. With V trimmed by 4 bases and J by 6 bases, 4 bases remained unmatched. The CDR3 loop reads CASSSRQGGEQYF. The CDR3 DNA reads TGTGCCAGCAGCTCGAGACAGGGGGGCGAGCAGTACTTC.

The CDR3 DNA reads TGTGCCAGCAGGGATTCAGGGTTAGTTGGACAGCCCCAGCATTTT. Translation: CASRDSGLVGQPQHF. The chain is built from TRBV27 and TRBJ1-5; D is perhaps TRBD1 (5 bases). V shed 6 bases and J shed 7 bases, with 19 bases lying between them. The CDR3 has 15 amino acids. From germline, CDR1 is MNHEY and CDR2 SMNVEV (reference sequence).

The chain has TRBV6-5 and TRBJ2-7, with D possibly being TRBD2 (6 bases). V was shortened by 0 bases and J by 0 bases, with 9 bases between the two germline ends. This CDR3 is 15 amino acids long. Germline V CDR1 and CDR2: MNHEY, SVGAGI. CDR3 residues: CASSYSSGDSYEQYF. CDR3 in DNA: TGTGCCAGCAGTTACTCTTCGGGGGACTCCTACGAGCAGTACTTC.

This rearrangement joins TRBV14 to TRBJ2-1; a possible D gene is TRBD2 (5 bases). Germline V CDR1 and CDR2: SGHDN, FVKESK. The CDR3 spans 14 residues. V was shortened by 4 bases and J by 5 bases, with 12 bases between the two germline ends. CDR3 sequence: CASSLNLGDNEQFF. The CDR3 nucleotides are TGTGCCAGCAGCCTTAATCTGGGAGACAATGAGCAGTTCTTC.

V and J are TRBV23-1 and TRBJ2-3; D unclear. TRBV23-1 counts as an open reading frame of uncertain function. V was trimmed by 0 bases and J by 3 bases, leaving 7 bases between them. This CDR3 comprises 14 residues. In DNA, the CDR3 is TGCGCCAGCAGTCAATCCCGCCGGACAGATACGCAGTATTTT. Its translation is CASSQSRRTDTQYF.

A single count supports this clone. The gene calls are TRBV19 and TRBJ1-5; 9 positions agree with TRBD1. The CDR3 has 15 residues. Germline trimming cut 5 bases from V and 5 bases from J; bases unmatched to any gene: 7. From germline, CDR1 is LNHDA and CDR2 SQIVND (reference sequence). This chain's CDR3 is CASSSGQGGDQPQHF. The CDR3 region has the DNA TGTGCCAGTAGTTCGGGACAGGGAGGGGATCAGCCCCAGCATTTT. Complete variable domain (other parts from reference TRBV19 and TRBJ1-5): DGGITQSPKYLFRKEGQNVTLSCEQNLNHDAMYWYRQDPGQGLRLIYYSQIVNDFQKGDIAEGYSVSREKKESFPLTVTSAQKNPTAFYLCASSSGQGGDQPQHFGDGTRLSIL.

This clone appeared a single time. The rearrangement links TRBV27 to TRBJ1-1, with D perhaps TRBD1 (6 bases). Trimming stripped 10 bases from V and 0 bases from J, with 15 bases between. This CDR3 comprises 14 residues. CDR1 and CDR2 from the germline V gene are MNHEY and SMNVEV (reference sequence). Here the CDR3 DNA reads TGTGCCATCCTCTGGGGGCGGCTGAACACTGAAGCTTTCTTT. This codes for CAILWGRLNTEAFF.

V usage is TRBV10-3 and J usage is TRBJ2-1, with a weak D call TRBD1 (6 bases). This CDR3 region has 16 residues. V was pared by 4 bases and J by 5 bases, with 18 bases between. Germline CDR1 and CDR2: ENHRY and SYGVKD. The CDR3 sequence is CAISASPGQGDNEQFF. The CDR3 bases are TGTGCCATCAGTGCCAGTCCGGGACAAGGGGACAATGAGCAGTTCTTC.

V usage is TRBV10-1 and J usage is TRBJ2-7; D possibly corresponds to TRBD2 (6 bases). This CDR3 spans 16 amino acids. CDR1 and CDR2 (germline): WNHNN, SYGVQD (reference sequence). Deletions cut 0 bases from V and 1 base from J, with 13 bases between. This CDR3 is CASSESKVGGSYEQYF. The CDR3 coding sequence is TGCGCCAGCAGTGAGTCGAAGGTGGGGGGATCCTACGAGCAGTACTTC.

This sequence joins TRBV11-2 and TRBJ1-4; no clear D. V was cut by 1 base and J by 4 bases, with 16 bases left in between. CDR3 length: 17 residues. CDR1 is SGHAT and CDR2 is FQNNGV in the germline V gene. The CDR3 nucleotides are TGTGCCAGCAGCTTAGGGGCAGGCCAAGAGTTTAATGAAAAACTGTTTTTT. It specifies CASSLGAGQEFNEKLFF.

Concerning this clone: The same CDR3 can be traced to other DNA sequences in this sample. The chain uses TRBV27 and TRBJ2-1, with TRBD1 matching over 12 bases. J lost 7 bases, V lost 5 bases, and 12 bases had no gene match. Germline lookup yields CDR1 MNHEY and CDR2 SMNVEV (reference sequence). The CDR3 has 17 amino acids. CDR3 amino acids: CASSPGTGGRGGNEQFF. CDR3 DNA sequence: TGTGCCAGCAGTCCGGGGACAGGGGGCAGGGGGGGGAATGAGCAGTTCTTC.

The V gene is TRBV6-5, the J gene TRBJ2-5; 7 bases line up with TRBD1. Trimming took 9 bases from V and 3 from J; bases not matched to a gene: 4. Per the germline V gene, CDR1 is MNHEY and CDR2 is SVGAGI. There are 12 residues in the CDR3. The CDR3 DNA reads TGTGCCAGTCAGGGACAGAAAGAGACCCAGTACTTC. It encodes CASQGQKETQYF.

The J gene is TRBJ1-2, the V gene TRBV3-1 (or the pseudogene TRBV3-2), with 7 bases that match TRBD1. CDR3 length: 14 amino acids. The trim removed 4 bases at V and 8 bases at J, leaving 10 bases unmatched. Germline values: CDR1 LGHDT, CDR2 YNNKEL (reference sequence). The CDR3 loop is CASSPVQGKGGYTF. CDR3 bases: TGTGCCAGCAGCCCCGTACAGGGGAAAGGGGGCTACACCTTC.

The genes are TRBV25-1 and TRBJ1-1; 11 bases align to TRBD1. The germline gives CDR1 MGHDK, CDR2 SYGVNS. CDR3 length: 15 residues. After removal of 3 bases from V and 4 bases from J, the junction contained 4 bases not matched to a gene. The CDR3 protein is CASSDPGTGGTEAFF. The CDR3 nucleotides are TGTGCCAGCAGTGACCCCGGGACAGGGGGCACTGAAGCTTTCTTT.

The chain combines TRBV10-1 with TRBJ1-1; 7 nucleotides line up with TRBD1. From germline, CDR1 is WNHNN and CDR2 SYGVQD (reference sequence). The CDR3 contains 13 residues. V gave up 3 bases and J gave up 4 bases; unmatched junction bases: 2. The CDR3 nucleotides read TGCGCCAGCAGTGAAAGGGGGCTCACTGAAGCTTTCTTT. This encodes CASSERGLTEAFF.

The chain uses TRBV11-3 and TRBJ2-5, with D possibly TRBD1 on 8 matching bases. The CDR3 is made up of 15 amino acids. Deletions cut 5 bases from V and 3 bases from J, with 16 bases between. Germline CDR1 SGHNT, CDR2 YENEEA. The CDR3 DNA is TGTGCCAGCAGCGCTAGGACAGGGAGGGAAGAGACCCAGTACTTC. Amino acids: CASSARTGREETQYF.

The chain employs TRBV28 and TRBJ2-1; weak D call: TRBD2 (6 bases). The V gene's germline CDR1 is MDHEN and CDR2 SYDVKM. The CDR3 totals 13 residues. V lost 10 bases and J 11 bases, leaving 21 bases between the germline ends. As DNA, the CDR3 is TGTGCCACCACCGCTCCCCCTAGCGCAAAGCAGTTCTTC. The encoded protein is CATTAPPSAKQFF.

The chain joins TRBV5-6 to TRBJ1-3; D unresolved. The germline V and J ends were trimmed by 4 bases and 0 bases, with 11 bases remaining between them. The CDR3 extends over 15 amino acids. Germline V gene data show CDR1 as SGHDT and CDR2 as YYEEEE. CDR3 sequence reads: CASSSRIYSGNTIYF. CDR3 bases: TGTGCCAGCAGCAGCCGAATTTACTCTGGAAACACCATATATTTT.

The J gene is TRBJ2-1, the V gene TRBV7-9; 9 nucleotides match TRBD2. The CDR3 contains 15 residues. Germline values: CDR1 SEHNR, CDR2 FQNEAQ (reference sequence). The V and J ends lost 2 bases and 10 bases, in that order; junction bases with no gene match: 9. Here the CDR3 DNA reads TGTGCCAGCAGCTTATATCTAGCGGGAATTGAAGAGCAGTTCTTC. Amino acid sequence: CASSLYLAGIEEQFF.